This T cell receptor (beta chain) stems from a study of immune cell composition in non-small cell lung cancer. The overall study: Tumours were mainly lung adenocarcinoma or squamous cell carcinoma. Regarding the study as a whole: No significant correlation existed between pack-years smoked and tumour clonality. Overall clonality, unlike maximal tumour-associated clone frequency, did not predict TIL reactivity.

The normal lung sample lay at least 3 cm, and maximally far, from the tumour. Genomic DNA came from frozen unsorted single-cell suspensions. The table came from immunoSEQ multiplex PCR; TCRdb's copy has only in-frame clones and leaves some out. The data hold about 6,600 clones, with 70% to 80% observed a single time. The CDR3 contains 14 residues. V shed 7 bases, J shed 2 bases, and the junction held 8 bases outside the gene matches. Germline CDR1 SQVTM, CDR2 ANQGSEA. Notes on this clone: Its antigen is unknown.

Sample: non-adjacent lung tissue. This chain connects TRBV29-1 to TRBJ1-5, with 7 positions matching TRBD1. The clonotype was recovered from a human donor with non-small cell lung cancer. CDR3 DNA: TGCAGCGGGCCGACAGGGACGCGCAATCAGCCCCAGCATTTT. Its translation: CSGPTGTRNQPQHF. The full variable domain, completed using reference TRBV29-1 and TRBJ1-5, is SAVISQKPSRDICQRGTSLTIQCQVDSQVTMMFWYRQQPGQSLTLIATANQGSEATYESGFVIDKFPISRPNLTFSTLTVSNMSPEDSSIYLCSGPTGTRNQPQHFGDGTRLSIL.